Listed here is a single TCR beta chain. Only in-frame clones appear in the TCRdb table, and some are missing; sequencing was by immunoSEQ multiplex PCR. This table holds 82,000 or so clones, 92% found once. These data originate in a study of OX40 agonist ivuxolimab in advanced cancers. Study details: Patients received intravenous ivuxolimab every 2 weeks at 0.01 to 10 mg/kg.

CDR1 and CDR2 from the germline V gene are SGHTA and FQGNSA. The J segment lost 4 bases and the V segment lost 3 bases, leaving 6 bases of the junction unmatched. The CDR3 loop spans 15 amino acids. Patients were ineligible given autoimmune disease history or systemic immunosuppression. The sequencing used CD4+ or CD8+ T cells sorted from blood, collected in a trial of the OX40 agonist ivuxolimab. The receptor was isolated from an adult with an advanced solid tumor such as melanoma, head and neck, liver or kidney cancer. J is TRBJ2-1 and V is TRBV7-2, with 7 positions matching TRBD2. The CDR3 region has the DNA TGTGCCAGCAGCTTGGGGGGGTCCCATTACAATGAGCAGTTCTTC. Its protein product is CASSLGGSHYNEQFF.